This section outlines one TCR beta chain sequence together with its context. This sample is part of a study of shared clonotypes between healthy human individuals. Terminally differentiated effector memory CD45RA+ cells were excluded from the naive CD8 cells, which were CD45RO-negative and positively selected for CCR7. Sequencing was performed with immunoSEQ multiplex PCR; in TCRdb, only in-frame clones are kept and a portion is missing. The table includes hundreds of thousands of clones, approximately 96% detected once. CDR1 SNHLY and CDR2 FYNNEI come from the germline V gene. The CDR3 has 12 amino acids.

The specimen was naive CD8+ T cells sorted from blood. The sequence derives from a woman aged 25 to 39 in good health. This rearrangement joins TRBV2 to TRBJ1-4; D not resolved. The CDR3: CGSSATNEKLFF. The DNA for the CDR3 is TGTGGGTCAAGTGCAACTAATGAAAAACTGTTTTTT.